This T cell receptor beta chain is from a study of cytomegalovirus exposure and HLA in healthy donors. The overall study: Of all 400 or so donors who were genotyped, roughly 85% belonged to the Caucasian-associated ancestry cluster. Findings of the study overall: In a later analysis, HLA-C alleles had the fewest associated TCRs, DRB1 alleles the most. Later analysis reportedly placed an Asian-associated ancestry cluster below the roughly 700-donor mean in N-insertions.

The PCR made use of 60 Vbeta and 13 Jbeta primers. The protocol was immunoSEQ multiplex PCR, while the TCRdb copy is restricted to in-frame clones and leaves out a portion. Here the sample spans around 200,000 clones, roughly 80% being singletons. Germline V CDR1 and CDR2: SGDLS, YYNGEE. V shed 4 bases, J shed 0 bases, and the junction held 7 bases outside the gene matches. The CDR3 has 15 amino acids. The table lists this clone with a count of one. Its target is unknown. The chain employs TRBV9 and TRBJ2-7; 7 bases map to TRBD2. The source of this sequence is a girl aged 2 to 9 in good health and CMV-seronegative. Sequences were obtained from PBMCs. CDR3 nucleotide sequence: TGTGCCAGCAGCCCACTCGGGGGGACCTCCTACGAGCAGTACTTC. It specifies CASSPLGGTSYEQYF.